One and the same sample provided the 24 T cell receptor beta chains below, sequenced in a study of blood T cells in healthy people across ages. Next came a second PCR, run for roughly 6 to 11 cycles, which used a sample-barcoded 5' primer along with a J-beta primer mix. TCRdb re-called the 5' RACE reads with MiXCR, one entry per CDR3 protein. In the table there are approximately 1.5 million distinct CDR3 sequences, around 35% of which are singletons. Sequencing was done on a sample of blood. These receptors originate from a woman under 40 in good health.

The CDR3, as DNA: TGTGCCAGCAGCGAACAACAGGGTACGGGCAATGAGCAGTTCTTC. The encoded protein is CASSEQQGTGNEQFF. The rearrangement uses TRBV27 and TRBJ2-1; the D gene is possibly TRBD1 (6 bases). Germline V lookup: CDR1 MNHEY, CDR2 SMNVEV (reference sequence). V was clipped by 6 bases and J by 6 bases, with 18 bases between them. The CDR3 has 15 residues.

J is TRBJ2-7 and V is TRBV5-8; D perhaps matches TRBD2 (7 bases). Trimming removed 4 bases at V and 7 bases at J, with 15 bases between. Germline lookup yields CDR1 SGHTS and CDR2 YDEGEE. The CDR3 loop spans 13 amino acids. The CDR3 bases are TGTGCCAGCAGCCCATGGGGGGGGCGGGAGCAGTACTTC. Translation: CASSPWGGREQYF.

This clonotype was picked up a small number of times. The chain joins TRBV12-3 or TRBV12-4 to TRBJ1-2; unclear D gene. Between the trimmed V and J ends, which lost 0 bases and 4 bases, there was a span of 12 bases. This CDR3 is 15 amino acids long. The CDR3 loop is CASSLALDSPYGYTF. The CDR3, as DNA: TGTGCCAGCAGTTTAGCGTTGGATTCCCCCTATGGCTACACCTTC.

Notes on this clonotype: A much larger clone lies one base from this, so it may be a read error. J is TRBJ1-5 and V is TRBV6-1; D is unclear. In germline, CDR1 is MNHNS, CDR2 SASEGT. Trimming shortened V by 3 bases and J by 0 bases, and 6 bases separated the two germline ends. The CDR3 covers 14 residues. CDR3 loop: CASSDGDSNQPQHF. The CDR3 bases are TGTGCCAGCAGTGACGGGGATAGCAATCAGCCCCAGCATTTT.

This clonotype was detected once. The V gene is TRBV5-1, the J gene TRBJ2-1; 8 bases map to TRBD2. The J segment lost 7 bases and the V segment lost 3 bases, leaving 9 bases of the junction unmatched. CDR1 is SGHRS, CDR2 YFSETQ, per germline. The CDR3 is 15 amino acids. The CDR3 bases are TGCGCCAGCAGCTCCGGGGGGGGTGGGGGTAATGAGCAGTTCTTC. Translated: CASSSGGGGGNEQFF.

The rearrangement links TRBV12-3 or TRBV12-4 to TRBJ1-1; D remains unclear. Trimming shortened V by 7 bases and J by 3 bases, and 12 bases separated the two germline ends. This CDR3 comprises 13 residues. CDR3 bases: TGTGCCAGCACCTACGAGGAGGACACTGAAGCTTTCTTT. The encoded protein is CASTYEEDTEAFF.

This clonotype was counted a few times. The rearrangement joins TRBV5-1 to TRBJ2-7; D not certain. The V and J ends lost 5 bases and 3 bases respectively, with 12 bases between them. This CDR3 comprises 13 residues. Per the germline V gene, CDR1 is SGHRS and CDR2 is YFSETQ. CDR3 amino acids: CASSQYTLYEQYF. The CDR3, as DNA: TGCGCCAGCAGTCAATACACACTCTACGAGCAGTACTTC.

CDR3 residues: CASSAAGSGSYEQYF. The CDR3 DNA is TGTGCCAGCAGCGCGGCTGGGAGCGGGTCCTACGAGCAGTACTTC. This rearrangement joins TRBV7-6 to TRBJ2-7; a weak D match, TRBD2 (6 bases). Germline V lookup: CDR1 SGHVS, CDR2 FNYEAQ. There are 15 residues in the CDR3. V lost 5 bases, J lost 1 base, and 15 bases lay in between. The full variable domain, rest sourced from reference TRBV7-6 and TRBJ2-7, is GAGVSQSPRYKVTKRGQDVALRCDPISGHVSLYWYRQALGQGPEFLTYFNYEAQQDKSGLPNDRFSAERPEGSISTLTIQRTEQRDSAMYRCASSAAGSGSYEQYFGPGTRLTVT.

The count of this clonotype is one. The CDR3 here is CASSEGLRANEKLFF. Written as DNA, the CDR3 is TGTGCCAGCAGTGAAGGCCTTCGGGCTAATGAAAAACTGTTTTTT. V usage is TRBV2 and J usage is TRBJ1-4, with no clear D. This CDR3 comprises 15 residues. Germline values: CDR1 SNHLY, CDR2 FYNNEI. V was cut by 1 base and J by 3 bases, with 9 bases left in between.

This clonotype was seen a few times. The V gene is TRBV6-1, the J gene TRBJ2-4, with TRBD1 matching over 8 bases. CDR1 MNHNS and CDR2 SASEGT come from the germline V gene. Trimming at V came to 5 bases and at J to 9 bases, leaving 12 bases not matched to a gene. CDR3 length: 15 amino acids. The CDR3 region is CASSPSGQGMAIQYF. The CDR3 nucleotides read TGTGCCAGCAGTCCGTCTGGACAGGGCATGGCCATTCAGTACTTC.

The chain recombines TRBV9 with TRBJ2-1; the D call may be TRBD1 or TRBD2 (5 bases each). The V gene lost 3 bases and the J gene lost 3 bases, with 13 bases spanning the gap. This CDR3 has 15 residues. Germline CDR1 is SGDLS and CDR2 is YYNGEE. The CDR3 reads CASSEEGNFYNEQFF. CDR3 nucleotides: TGTGCCAGCAGCGAAGAGGGGAACTTCTACAATGAGCAGTTCTTC.

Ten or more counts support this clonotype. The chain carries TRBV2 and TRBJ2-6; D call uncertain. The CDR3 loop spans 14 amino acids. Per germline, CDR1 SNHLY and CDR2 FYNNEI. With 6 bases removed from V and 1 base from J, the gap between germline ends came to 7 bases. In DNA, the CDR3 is TGTGCCAGCAGGCTTCTATCTGGGGCCAACGTCCTGACTTTC. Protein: CASRLLSGANVLTF.

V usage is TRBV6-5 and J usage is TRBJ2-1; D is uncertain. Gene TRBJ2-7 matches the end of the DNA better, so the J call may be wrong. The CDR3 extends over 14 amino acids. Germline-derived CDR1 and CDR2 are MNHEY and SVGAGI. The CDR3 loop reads CASSYLRSGYEQYF. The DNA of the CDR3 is TGTGCCAGCAGTTACCTCAGGTCGGGCTACGAGCAGTACTTC.

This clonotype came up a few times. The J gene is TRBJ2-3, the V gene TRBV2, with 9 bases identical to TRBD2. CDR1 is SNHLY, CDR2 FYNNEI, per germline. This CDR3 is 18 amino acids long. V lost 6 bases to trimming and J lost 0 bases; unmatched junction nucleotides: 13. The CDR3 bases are TGTGCCAGCAGCCTCCCTAGCGGGGAAATTACTAGCACAGATACGCAGTATTTT. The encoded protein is CASSLPSGEITSTDTQYF.

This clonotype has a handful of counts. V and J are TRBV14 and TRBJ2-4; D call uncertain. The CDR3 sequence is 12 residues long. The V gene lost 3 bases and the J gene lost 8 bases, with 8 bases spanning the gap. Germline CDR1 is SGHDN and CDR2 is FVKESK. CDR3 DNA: TGTGCCAGCAGCCAGGTACGGTACATTCAGTACTTC. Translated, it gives CASSQVRYIQYF.

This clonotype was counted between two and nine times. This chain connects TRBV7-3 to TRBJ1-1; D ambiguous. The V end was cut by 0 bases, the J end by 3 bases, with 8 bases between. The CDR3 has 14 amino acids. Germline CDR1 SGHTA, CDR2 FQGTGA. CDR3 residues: CASSLTSMHTEAFF. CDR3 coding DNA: TGTGCCAGCAGCTTAACGTCCATGCACACTGAAGCTTTCTTT. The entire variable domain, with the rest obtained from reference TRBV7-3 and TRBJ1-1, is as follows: GAGVSQTPSNKVTEKGKYVELRCDPISGHTALYWYRQSLGQGPEFLIYFQGTGAADDSGLPNDRFFAVRPEGSVSTLKIQRTERGDSAVYLCASSLTSMHTEAFFGQGTRLTVV.

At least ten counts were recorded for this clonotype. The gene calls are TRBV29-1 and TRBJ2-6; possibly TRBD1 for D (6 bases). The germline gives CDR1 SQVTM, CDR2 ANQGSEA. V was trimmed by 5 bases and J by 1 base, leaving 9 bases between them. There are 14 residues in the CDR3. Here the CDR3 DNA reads TGCAGCGTTTCAACAGGGTCTGGGGCCAACGTCCTGACTTTC. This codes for CSVSTGSGANVLTF.

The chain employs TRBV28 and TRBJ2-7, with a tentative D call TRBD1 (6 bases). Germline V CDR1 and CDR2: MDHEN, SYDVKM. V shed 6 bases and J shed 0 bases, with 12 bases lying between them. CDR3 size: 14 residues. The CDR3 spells CASRQGRSSYEQYF. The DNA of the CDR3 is TGTGCCAGCAGACAGGGACGTAGCTCCTACGAGCAGTACTTC.

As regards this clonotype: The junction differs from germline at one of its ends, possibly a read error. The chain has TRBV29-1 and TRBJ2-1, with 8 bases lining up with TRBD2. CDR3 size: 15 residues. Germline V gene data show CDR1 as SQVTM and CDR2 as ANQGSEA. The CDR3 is CGVEHPAGVYDEQFF. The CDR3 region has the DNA TGCGGCGTGGAGCACCCAGCGGGAGTTTACGATGAGCAGTTCTTC.

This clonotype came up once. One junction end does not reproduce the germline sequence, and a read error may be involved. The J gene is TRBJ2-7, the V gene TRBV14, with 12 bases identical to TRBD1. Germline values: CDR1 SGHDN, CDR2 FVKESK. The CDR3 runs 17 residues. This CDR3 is CTSSQKPGQGAKDEQYF. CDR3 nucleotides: TGTACCAGCAGCCAGAAACCGGGACAGGGGGCGAAGGACGAGCAGTACTTC.

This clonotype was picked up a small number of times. CDR3 region: CASSQAQGGGNVLTF. For the CDR3, the DNA is TGCGCCAGCAGCCAAGCTCAGGGCGGCGGCAACGTCCTGACTTTC. J is TRBJ2-6 and V is TRBV4-1, with D possibly being TRBD1 (5 bases). Germline CDR1 and CDR2: MGHRA and YSYEKL. The germline V and J ends were trimmed by 1 base and 9 bases, with 13 bases remaining between them. This CDR3 has 15 residues.

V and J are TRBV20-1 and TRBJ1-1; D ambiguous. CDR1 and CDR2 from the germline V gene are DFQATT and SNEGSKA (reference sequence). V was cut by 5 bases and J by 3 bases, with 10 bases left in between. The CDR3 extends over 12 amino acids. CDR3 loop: CSAPPADTEAFF. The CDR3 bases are TGCAGTGCTCCCCCTGCGGACACTGAAGCTTTCTTT.

The CDR3 nucleotides read TGCAGTGCTAGAGATTTTAAGGGGAAAAGTGGGGCCAACGTCCTGACTTTC. Translation gives CSARDFKGKSGANVLTF. V and J are TRBV20-1 and TRBJ2-6; weak D call: TRBD1 (5 bases). The CDR3 spans 17 residues. CDR1 and CDR2 from the germline V gene are DFQATT and SNEGSKA (reference sequence). Trimming removed 0 bases from V and 3 bases from J, with 15 bases in between.

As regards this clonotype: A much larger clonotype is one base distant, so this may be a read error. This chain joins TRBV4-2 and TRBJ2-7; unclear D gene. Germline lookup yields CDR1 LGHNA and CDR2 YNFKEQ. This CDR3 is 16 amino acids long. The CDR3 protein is CASSQDLGSANYGQYF. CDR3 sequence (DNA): TGTGCCAGCAGCCAAGATCTGGGCAGCGCGAACTACGGGCAGTACTTC.